This TCR beta chain was documented in a study of beta chain features in type 1 diabetes. Study results and limitations: High-TCR-expressing cells could be over-represented by cDNA sequencing. Within each of all four CD4+ subsets, Type 1 diabetes patients had TCRB CDR3s that were moderately but significantly shorter.

A single heparinised blood sample, averaging about 120 mL, was obtained per donor. Per the germline V gene, CDR1 is MNHNS and CDR2 is SASEGT. The CDR3 length is 13 residues. V shed 3 bases, J shed 3 bases, and the junction held 2 bases outside the gene matches. Reverse transcribing all isolated RNA meant expressed TCRB transcripts were sequenced. Naive, central memory and regulatory T cell samples came to a mean of approximately 3.57 million reads. Clones were read by immunoSEQ multiplex PCR, and TCRdb kept only the in-frame ones, dropping some. The sample lists 150,000 to 200,000 clones, approximately 10% occurring once. With regard to this clone: Its antigen is undetermined.

The chain links TRBV6-1 to TRBJ2-7; 7 bases map to TRBD1. The sequenced sample was central memory CD4+ T cells from blood. This receptor was obtained from a woman aged 30 to 39 with type 1 diabetes. CDR3 in DNA: TGTGCCAGCAGTGAGCCAGGGGGCTACGAGCAGTACTTC. Protein product: CASSEPGGYEQYF.